This record concerns one T cell receptor (beta chain) sequence. Its target is not known. The record originates from a study of T cells in localized non-small cell lung cancer. The CDR3 contains 14 residues. Looked up from germline, CDR1 is SEHNR and CDR2 is FQNEAQ (reference sequence). Trimming took off 4 bases at V and 4 bases at J, with 13 bases between the two ends. Produced via immunoSEQ multiplex PCR; TCRdb's table is partial and in-frame only. The table shows 60,000 to 75,000 clones, with 84% occurring only once. Study conclusions and caveats: Compared with tumor, uninvolved adjacent lung displayed greater T cell clonality, ranking highest overall. Of the top 100 tumor clones, median roughly 60 were in adjacent lung, about 30 among its top 100. The tumor had only one region sequenced, so heterogeneity remains possible.

The clonotype originates from an older female donor with stage I lung adenocarcinoma. The chain employs TRBV7-9 and TRBJ1-2; D not resolved. Specimen: peripheral blood, collected before any cancer treatment. The CDR3 here is CASSSEGPTYGYTF. CDR3 nucleotide sequence: TGTGCCAGCAGCTCGGAGGGCCCCACCTATGGCTACACCTTC.